Below, 23 T cell receptor beta chains from the same sample are listed, as sequenced in a study of shared clonotypes between healthy human individuals. Sequenced by immunoSEQ multiplex PCR; TCRdb stores in-frame clones only, minus some. This table holds more than 400,000 clones, about 96% found once. Sequencing was performed on naive CD4+ T cells sorted from blood. Subset in this sample: CD45RA+ positively selected. These receptors were collected from a woman aged 25 to 39 in good health.

V and J are TRBV6-1 and TRBJ1-5, with a tentative D call TRBD1 (6 bases). The V gene lost 7 bases and the J gene lost 3 bases, with 16 bases spanning the gap. This CDR3 has 15 residues. CDR1 MNHNS and CDR2 SASEGT come from the germline V gene. Here the CDR3 DNA reads TGTGCCAGCACCACGGGACAAGGTGACAATCAGCCCCAGCATTTT. This gives the protein CASTTGQGDNQPQHF.

Notes on this clone: Distinct nucleotide sequences in the sample also encode this CDR3. The chain combines TRBV7-2 with TRBJ2-7; the D is unclear. The germline V gene has CDR1 SGHTA and CDR2 FQGNSA. V was pared by 0 bases and J by 2 bases, with 5 bases between. CDR3 length: 13 residues. The CDR3 loop is CASSLAGPYEQYF. DNA for the CDR3: TGTGCCAGCAGCTTAGCCGGACCCTACGAGCAGTACTTC.

Here the CDR3 reads CASSLGYRPLSNQPQHF. In DNA, the CDR3 is TGCGCCAGCAGCTTGGGGTACAGACCTCTTAGCAATCAGCCCCAGCATTTT. The chain has TRBV5-1 and TRBJ1-5, with unresolved D. CDR1 and CDR2 (germline): SGHRS, YFSETQ. This CDR3 region has 17 residues. The germline V and J ends were trimmed by 0 bases and 0 bases, with 13 bases remaining between them.

The V call is TRBV27, the J call TRBJ1-1; D is unclear. The CDR3 loop spans 12 amino acids. V was shortened by 7 bases and J by 12 bases, with 18 bases between the two germline ends. From germline, CDR1 is MNHEY and CDR2 SMNVEV (reference sequence). This chain's CDR3 is CASNAGAGMTFF. The CDR3 DNA reads as TGTGCCAGCAACGCGGGAGCCGGTATGACTTTCTTT.

The chain joins TRBV6-1 to TRBJ2-7; 8 nucleotides agree with TRBD1. V gave up 7 bases and J gave up 4 bases; unmatched junction bases: 9. This CDR3 region has 14 residues. CDR1 and CDR2 from the germline V gene are MNHNS and SASEGT. This chain's CDR3 is CASTTRTGLYEQYF. The DNA of the CDR3 is TGTGCCAGCACTACTCGGACAGGGCTATACGAGCAGTACTTC.

This chain uses TRBV19 with TRBJ2-7, with D possibly being TRBD2 (6 bases). Germline V gene data show CDR1 as LNHDA and CDR2 as SQIVND (reference sequence). With 3 bases removed from V and 0 bases from J, the gap between germline ends came to 18 bases. The CDR3 length is 17 residues. As DNA, the CDR3 is TGTGCCAGTAGTATCGGCTCCGGGGGATTGAGCTCCTACGAGCAGTACTTC. It is translated as CASSIGSGGLSSYEQYF.

This clone has only a few counts. The same CDR3 can be traced to other DNA sequences in this sample. V and J are TRBV9 and TRBJ2-3; D gene ambiguous. V was shortened by 1 base and J by 0 bases, with 0 bases between the two germline ends. The CDR3 is 12 amino acids. In germline, CDR1 is SGDLS, CDR2 YYNGEE. The CDR3 bases are TGTGCCAGCAGCGTAAGCACAGATACGCAGTATTTT. Protein product: CASSVSTDTQYF.

The V and J genes are TRBV2 and TRBJ2-7, with 11 positions matching TRBD2. Losses at the gene ends were 5 bases for V and 1 base for J; bases not matched to a gene: 4. The germline gives CDR1 SNHLY, CDR2 FYNNEI. This CDR3 is built from 15 residues. CDR3 coding DNA: TGTGCCAGCAGTCTTCGGACTAGCGGGTCCTACGAGCAGTACTTC. Protein: CASSLRTSGSYEQYF.

The chain couples TRBV27 to TRBJ2-5; D may match TRBD1 or TRBD2 (5 bases each). CDR3 length: 14 residues. CDR1 is MNHEY, CDR2 SMNVEV, per germline (reference sequence). V dropped 0 bases and J dropped 11 bases, with 16 bases sitting between them. CDR3 nucleotides: TGTGCCAGCAGTTTATCGCCAGGGACCTGGGAGCAGTACTTC. This translates into CASSLSPGTWEQYF.

The chain links TRBV15 to TRBJ1-4; the match to TRBD1 covers 7 bases. The CDR3 is 14 residues long. With V trimmed by 9 bases and J by 2 bases, 6 bases remained unmatched. The germline CDR1 and CDR2 sequences are LNHNV and YYDKDF (reference sequence). CDR3 in amino acids: CATTTGLTNEKLFF. The DNA for the CDR3 is TGTGCCACTACGACAGGGTTGACTAATGAAAAACTGTTTTTT.

The chain is built from TRBV19 and TRBJ2-1; 10 bases are a match to TRBD2. The CDR3 spans 15 residues. Germline V gene lookup returns CDR1 LNHDA and CDR2 SQIVND (reference sequence). V shed 3 bases, J shed 7 bases, and the junction held 6 bases outside the gene matches. DNA of the CDR3: TGTGCCAGTAGTATTTTGGGAGCGGGGGGGAATGAGCAGTTCTTC. Translating it yields CASSILGAGGNEQFF. The full variable domain, rest sourced from reference TRBV19 and TRBJ2-1, is DGGITQSPKYLFRKEGQNVTLSCEQNLNHDAMYWYRQDPGQGLRLIYYSQIVNDFQKGDIAEGYSVSREKKESFPLTVTSAQKNPTAFYLCASSILGAGGNEQFFGPGTRLTVL.

The genes are TRBV27 and TRBJ1-6, with 7 bases fitting TRBD1. The CDR3 spans 20 residues. In germline, CDR1 is MNHEY, CDR2 SMNVEV (reference sequence). The J segment lost 7 bases and the V segment lost 5 bases, leaving 23 bases of the junction unmatched. DNA of the CDR3: TGTGCCAGCAGTCCCCGCGGCAGGGGGGGGTCCACCACTCGAAATTCACCCCTCCACTTT. It encodes CASSPRGRGGSTTRNSPLHF.

The rearrangement links TRBV18 to TRBJ1-2; the D is unclear. This CDR3 has 14 amino acids. Per germline, CDR1 KGHSH and CDR2 LQKENI. V lost 6 bases to trimming and J lost 8 bases, with 19 bases between them. Here the CDR3 reads CASSLRMMADGYTF. DNA for the CDR3: TGTGCCAGCTCGCTTAGAATGATGGCCGACGGCTACACCTTC.

The gene calls are TRBV27 and TRBJ2-5, with 7 bases matching TRBD1. The closer fit of TRBJ2-7 to the DNA end suggests the J call may be wrong. Germline-derived CDR1 and CDR2 are MNHEY and SMNVEV (reference sequence). The CDR3 has 15 residues. The CDR3 DNA reads TGTGCCAGCAGCCGAGGGACAGCGAATCCCTACGAGCAGTACTTC. Its protein is CASSRGTANPYEQYF.

The rearrangement uses TRBV7-9 and TRBJ2-7; possibly TRBD2 for D (7 bases). Per germline, CDR1 SEHNR and CDR2 FQNEAQ (reference sequence). The length of the CDR3 is 18 residues. Trimming left V 5 bases short and J 3 bases short, with 26 bases between. CDR3 nucleotide sequence: TGTGCCAGCAGCGATAGTGGGGGGCCGGGACTACCAGACTACGAGCAGTACTTC. Translation gives CASSDSGGPGLPDYEQYF.

V is TRBV7-9 and J is TRBJ2-1; no reliable D call. Trimming removed 2 bases at V and 5 bases at J, with 10 bases between. The germline gives CDR1 SEHNR, CDR2 FQNEAQ (reference sequence). CDR3 length: 14 amino acids. The CDR3 sequence is CASSLSGTNNEQFF. CDR3 nucleotide sequence: TGTGCCAGCAGCTTATCCGGTACAAACAATGAGCAGTTCTTC.

CDR3 sequence reads: CASSVDRVHEQYF. CDR3 in DNA: TGTGCCAGCAGTGTGGACAGGGTGCACGAGCAGTACTTC. The chain couples TRBV6-1 to TRBJ2-7; TRBD1 matches 8 bases. The CDR3 is 13 amino acids. Germline CDR1 and CDR2: MNHNS and SASEGT. V shed 4 bases, J shed 5 bases, and the junction held 4 bases outside the gene matches.

The chain employs TRBV6-6 and TRBJ2-7, with no clear D. V lost 5 bases to trimming and J lost 0 bases, with 11 bases between them. Germline V gene sequence: CDR1 MNHNY, CDR2 SVGAGI (reference sequence). The CDR3 loop spans 14 amino acids. CDR3 DNA sequence: TGTGCCAGCAGTACGATTCAGAGCTCCTACGAGCAGTACTTC. This encodes CASSTIQSSYEQYF.

The chain couples TRBV19 to TRBJ2-4, with TRBD1 matching over 9 bases. Germline CDR1 LNHDA, CDR2 SQIVND (reference sequence). Trimming at V came to 5 bases and at J to 5 bases, leaving 10 bases not matched to a gene. CDR3 length: 16 amino acids. CDR3 in amino acids: CASSPQTGTGQNIQYF. CDR3 nucleotide sequence: TGTGCCAGTAGTCCCCAAACCGGGACAGGGCAAAACATTCAGTACTTC.

The chain is built from TRBV5-1 and TRBJ2-7; 12 bases match TRBD1. Germline CDR1 and CDR2: SGHRS and YFSETQ. This CDR3 comprises 15 residues. V shed 6 bases and J 5 bases; nucleotides not matched to a gene: 9. CDR3 bases: TGCGCCAGCACCGGGACAGGGGGCGTGTCACACGAGCAGTACTTC. Encoded protein: CASTGTGGVSHEQYF.

The rearrangement joins TRBV4-1 to TRBJ1-1; D uncertain. Between the trimmed V and J ends, which lost 0 bases and 4 bases, there was a span of 6 bases. Germline loops: CDR1 MGHRA, CDR2 YSYEKL. The CDR3 loop spans 13 amino acids. Here the CDR3 reads CASSQDSGTEAFF. As DNA, the CDR3 is TGCGCCAGCAGCCAAGATTCGGGCACTGAAGCTTTCTTT.

V and J are TRBV28 and TRBJ2-7; D remains unclear. CDR3 length: 14 residues. Germline V gene data show CDR1 as MDHEN and CDR2 as SYDVKM. The V end was cut by 2 bases, the J end by 2 bases, with 10 bases between. CDR3 loop: CASSLAGETYEQYF. As DNA, the CDR3 is TGTGCCAGCAGTTTAGCCGGCGAGACCTACGAGCAGTACTTC. The full variable domain, rest sourced from reference TRBV28 and TRBJ2-7, is DVKVTQSSRYLVKRTGEKVFLECVQDMDHENMFWYRQDPGLGLRLIYFSYDVKMKEKGDIPEGYSVSREKKERFSLILESASTNQTSMYLCASSLAGETYEQYFGPGTRLTVT.

The chain recombines TRBV5-1 with TRBJ2-1, with D possibly being TRBD2 (5 bases). Germline V lookup: CDR1 SGHRS, CDR2 YFSETQ. This CDR3 comprises 15 residues. The germline V and J ends were trimmed by 4 bases and 0 bases, with 11 bases remaining between them. The chain's CDR3 is CASSNSGASYNEQFF. For the CDR3, the DNA is TGCGCCAGCAGCAACAGCGGAGCCTCCTACAATGAGCAGTTCTTC.